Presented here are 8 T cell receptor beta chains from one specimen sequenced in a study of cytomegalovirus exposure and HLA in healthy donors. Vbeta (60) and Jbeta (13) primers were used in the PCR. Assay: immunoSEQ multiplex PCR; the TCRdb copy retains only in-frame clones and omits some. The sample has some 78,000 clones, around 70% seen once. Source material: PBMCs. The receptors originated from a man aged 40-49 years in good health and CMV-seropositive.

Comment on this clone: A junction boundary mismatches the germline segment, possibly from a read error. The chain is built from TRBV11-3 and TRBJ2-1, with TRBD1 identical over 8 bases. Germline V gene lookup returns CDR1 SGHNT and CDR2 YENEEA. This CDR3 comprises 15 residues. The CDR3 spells CASSIDPDRVNEQFF. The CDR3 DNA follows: TGTGCCAGCAGCATAGATCCGGACAGGGTCAATGAGCAGTTCTTC. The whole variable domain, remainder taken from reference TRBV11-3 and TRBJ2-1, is EAGVVQSPRYKIIEKKQPVAFWCNPISGHNTLYWYLQNLGQGPELLIRYENEEAVDDSQLPKDRFSAERLKGVDSTLKIQPAELGDSAVYLCASSIDPDRVNEQFFGPGTRLTVL.

CDR3 amino acids: CASSLDRGPGYTF. For the CDR3, the DNA is TGTGCCAGCAGCTTAGACAGGGGGCCTGGCTACACCTTC. V gene TRBV7-2 combines with J gene TRBJ1-2; TRBD1 aligns across 9 bases. The CDR3 is 13 residues long. Germline V gives CDR1 SGHTA, CDR2 FQGNSA. V gave up 1 base and J gave up 7 bases; unmatched junction bases: 1.

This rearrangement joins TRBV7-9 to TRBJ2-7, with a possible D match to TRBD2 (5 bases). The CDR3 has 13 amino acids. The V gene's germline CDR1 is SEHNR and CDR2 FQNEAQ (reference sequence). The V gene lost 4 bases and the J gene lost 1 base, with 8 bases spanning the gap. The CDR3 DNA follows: TGTGCCAGCAGCTCTGGGGAGTCCTACGAGCAGTACTTC. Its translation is CASSSGESYEQYF.

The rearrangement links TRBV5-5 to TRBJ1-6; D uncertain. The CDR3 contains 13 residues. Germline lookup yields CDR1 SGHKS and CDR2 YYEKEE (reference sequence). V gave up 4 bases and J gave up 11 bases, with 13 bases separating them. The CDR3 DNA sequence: TGTGCCAGCAGCATAACGGGGAAGGCACCCCTCCACTTT. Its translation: CASSITGKAPLHF.

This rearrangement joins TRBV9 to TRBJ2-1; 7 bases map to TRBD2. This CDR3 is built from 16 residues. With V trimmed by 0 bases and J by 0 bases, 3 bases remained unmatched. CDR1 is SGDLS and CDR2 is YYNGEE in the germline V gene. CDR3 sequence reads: CASSVATSASYNEQFF. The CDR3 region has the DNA TGTGCCAGCAGCGTAGCTACTAGCGCCTCCTACAATGAGCAGTTCTTC. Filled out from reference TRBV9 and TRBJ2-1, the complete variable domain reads DSGVTQTPKHLITATGQRVTLRCSPRSGDLSVYWYQQSLDQGLQFLIQYYNGEERAKGNILERFSAQQFPDLHSELNLSSLELGDSALYFCASSVATSASYNEQFFGPGTRLTVL.

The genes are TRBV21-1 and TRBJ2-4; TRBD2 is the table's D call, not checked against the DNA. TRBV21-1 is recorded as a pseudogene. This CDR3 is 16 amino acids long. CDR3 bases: TGTGCCAGCAGCCTACGGACTAGCGGAAAGGGAAACATTCAGTACTTC. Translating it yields CASSLRTSGKGNIQYF.

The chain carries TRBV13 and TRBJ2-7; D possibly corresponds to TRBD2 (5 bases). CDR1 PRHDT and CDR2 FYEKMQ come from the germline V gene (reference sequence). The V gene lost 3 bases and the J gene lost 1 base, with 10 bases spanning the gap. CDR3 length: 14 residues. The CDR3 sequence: CASSLEVDSYEQYF. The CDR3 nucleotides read TGTGCCAGCAGCTTGGAGGTAGATTCCTACGAGCAGTACTTC.

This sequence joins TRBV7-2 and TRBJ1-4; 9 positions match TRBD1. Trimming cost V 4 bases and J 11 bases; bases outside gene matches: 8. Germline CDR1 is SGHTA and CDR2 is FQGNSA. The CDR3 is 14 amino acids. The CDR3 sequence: CASSYRDREGKLFF. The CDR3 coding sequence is TGTGCCAGCAGCTACCGGGACAGGGAAGGGAAACTGTTTTTT.